This entry lists 26 T cell receptor beta chains sequenced from one sample in a study of blood T cells in healthy people across ages. A sample-barcoded 5' primer and a J-beta primer mix were used in a second PCR of roughly 6 to 12 cycles. TCRdb called the 5' RACE reads again in MiXCR, with one record for every CDR3 protein. The sample holds more than 900,000 distinct CDR3 sequences; 20% to 25% are singletons and the top ten take approximately 0.75%. These data were also reused for a study on T cells of mothers and their children.

Source material: blood. Source of these receptors: a girl aged 2-15 years in good health.

This clonotype has only a few counts. This chain links TRBV5-1 with TRBJ2-7; 8 bases are a match to TRBD2. The DNA end is a closer match to TRBJ2-1, so the J assignment may be wrong. CDR3 length: 18 residues. Per germline, CDR1 SGHRS and CDR2 YFSETQ. For the CDR3, the DNA is TGCGCCAGCAGCTTGGACGGTAGCGGGGCCTTGTGGTACAATGAGCAGTTCTTC. This sequence encodes CASSLDGSGALWYNEQFF.

The rearrangement links TRBV2 to TRBJ2-5; possibly TRBD1 for D (6 bases). Trimming took 11 bases from V and 3 from J, leaving 13 bases between them. CDR1 is SNHLY and CDR2 is FYNNEI in the germline V gene. CDR3 length equals 12 residues. CDR3 region: CAPGQAKETQYF. As DNA, the CDR3 is TGTGCCCCGGGACAAGCTAAAGAGACCCAGTACTTC.

This clonotype appeared a single time. The V and J genes are TRBV20-1 and TRBJ1-4; no reliable D call. The CDR3 is made up of 15 amino acids. Trimming cost V 3 bases and J 8 bases, with 19 bases left between them. Germline values: CDR1 DFQATT, CDR2 SNEGSKA (reference sequence). The CDR3 spells CSARILFEDDEKLFF. CDR3 DNA sequence: TGCAGTGCTAGGATTTTATTTGAAGACGACGAAAAACTGTTTTTT.

A few counts support this clonotype. The rearrangement links TRBV11-3 to TRBJ2-3; D remains ambiguous. CDR1 and CDR2 from the germline V gene are SGHNT and YENEEA. The CDR3 covers 11 residues. Trimming pared 5 bases from V and 7 bases from J, leaving 7 bases between. The CDR3: CASSLKNTQYF. DNA of the CDR3: TGTGCCAGCAGCCTCAAAAATACGCAGTATTTT.

This chain links TRBV15 with TRBJ2-5, with D perhaps matching TRBD2 (6 bases). The length of the CDR3 is 17 residues. Germline CDR1 is LNHNV and CDR2 is YYDKDF (reference sequence). With 0 bases removed from V and 12 bases from J, the gap between germline ends came to 26 bases. CDR3 DNA sequence: TGTGCCACCAGCAGAGAATTTAGGCCGCCCTCGGAGGGTTCAAAGTACTTC. It codes for CATSREFRPPSEGSKYF.

The chain employs TRBV4-1 and TRBJ2-7; D remains unclear. The CDR3 is 13 residues long. CDR1 is MGHRA and CDR2 is YSYEKL in the germline V gene. V lost 3 bases and J 3 bases, leaving 9 bases between the germline ends. The CDR3 nucleotides are TGCGCCAGCAGCCAGGAGCCTCGCTACGAGCAGTACTTC. It encodes CASSQEPRYEQYF.

The chain couples TRBV7-2 to TRBJ1-2; no reliable D call. In germline, CDR1 is SGHTA, CDR2 FQGNSA. Trimming took off 2 bases at V and 1 base at J, with 8 bases between the two ends. The CDR3 extends over 14 amino acids. The DNA for the CDR3 is TGTGCCAGCAGCTTACAGAGTCGTAACTATGGCTACACCTTC. Its translation is CASSLQSRNYGYTF.

This chain links TRBV7-9 with TRBJ1-1; no reliable D call. Germline V gene lookup returns CDR1 SEHNR and CDR2 FQNEAQ (reference sequence). Between the trimmed V and J ends, which lost 1 base and 4 bases, there was a span of 16 bases. The CDR3 consists of 16 residues. CDR3 DNA: TGTGCCAGCAGCTTAGAAAGGACCATCCTGGGCACTGAAGCTTTCTTT. Amino acid sequence: CASSLERTILGTEAFF.

The rearrangement links TRBV28 to TRBJ2-7, with D unresolved. With 6 bases removed from V and 4 bases from J, the gap between germline ends came to 13 bases. The CDR3 sequence is 13 residues long. Germline V CDR1 and CDR2: MDHEN, SYDVKM. The CDR3 sequence is CASSPVGRYEQYF. The CDR3 DNA sequence: TGTGCCAGCAGCCCCGTCGGACGTTACGAGCAGTACTTC.

This clonotype was picked up one time. A junction end diverges from the germline sequence, so it may reflect a read error. CDR3 in DNA: TGTGCCAGCTCACCAAACAGCGCAGGGGACTCTAAAGAAAAACTGTTTTTT. Encoded protein: CASSPNSAGDSKEKLFF. The chain links TRBV18 to TRBJ1-4, with TRBD1 as a possible D gene (6 bases). The CDR3 is 17 residues long. Germline values: CDR1 KGHSH, CDR2 LQKENI.

This rearrangement joins TRBV18 to TRBJ2-7, with 11 bases that match TRBD1. The germline gives CDR1 KGHSH, CDR2 LQKENI. V lost 0 bases and J lost 3; bases outside the gene matches: 1. This CDR3 has 15 residues. CDR3 region: CASSPPGQGDYEQYF. As DNA, the CDR3 is TGTGCCAGCTCACCACCGGGACAGGGGGACTACGAGCAGTACTTC.

This clonotype appeared a few times. This sequence joins TRBV20-1 and TRBJ2-1; D is unclear. Germline CDR1 reads DFQATT; CDR2 reads SNEGSKA (reference sequence). V was clipped by 6 bases and J by 7 bases, with 10 bases between them. The CDR3 covers 11 residues. As DNA, the CDR3 is TGCAGTGCATCTCCCACTAATGAGCAGTTCTTC. It specifies CSASPTNEQFF.

The rearrangement uses TRBV5-1 and TRBJ1-1; the D is unclear. The V end was cut by 4 bases, the J end by 5 bases, with 12 bases between. This CDR3 spans 13 amino acids. CDR1 SGHRS and CDR2 YFSETQ come from the germline V gene. The CDR3 DNA reads TGCGCCAGCAGCCCCTCCGATGGGACTGAAGCTTTCTTT. It translates to CASSPSDGTEAFF.

This clonotype showed up just a few times. V and J are TRBV6-1 and TRBJ1-4; 7 bases fit TRBD1. Germline-derived CDR1 and CDR2 are MNHNS and SASEGT. The CDR3 totals 16 residues. J was trimmed by 10 bases and V by 5 bases; bases with no gene match: 16. CDR3 sequence reads: CASSLIPGQSVGKLFF. CDR3 DNA sequence: TGTGCCAGCAGTCTGATACCGGGACAGTCAGTTGGAAAACTGTTTTTT.

The DNA of the CDR3 is TGCAGCGTCGAGACGGGACGCCCGGGTGGGGAGCTGTTTTTT. Residues: CSVETGRPGGELFF. V and J are TRBV29-1 and TRBJ2-2, with D perhaps given as TRBD1 or TRBD2 (5 bases each). The CDR3 covers 14 residues. Trimming left V 6 bases short and J 8 bases short, with 19 bases between. The V gene's germline CDR1 is SQVTM and CDR2 ANQGSEA.

This clonotype was counted only a few times. This sequence joins TRBV5-1 and TRBJ2-7, with D perhaps TRBD2 (6 bases). This CDR3 is 15 amino acids long. Germline CDR1 is SGHRS and CDR2 is YFSETQ. V shed 0 bases and J shed 4 bases, with 14 bases lying between them. CDR3 sequence (DNA): TGCGCCAGCAGCTTGGTAGGTAGGGCGGGGTACGAGCAGTACTTC. This gives the protein CASSLVGRAGYEQYF.

The chain couples TRBV20-1 to TRBJ2-5, with TRBD2 matching over 9 bases. The last part of the DNA fits TRBJ2-7 better; the J call may be wrong. CDR1 DFQATT and CDR2 SNEGSKA come from the germline V gene (reference sequence). The CDR3 sequence is 14 residues long. CDR3 DNA: TGCAGTGCAAGAAGGACTAGCGATTCATACGAGCAGTACTTC. Residues: CSARRTSDSYEQYF.

This clonotype was counted between two and nine times. The V and J genes are TRBV12-3 or TRBV12-4 and TRBJ2-5, with TRBD2 as a possible D gene (5 bases). The DNA end lines up better with TRBJ2-1; the J call may be wrong. This CDR3 contains 15 residues. CDR3 region: CASSRGSGPVREQFF. Here the CDR3 DNA reads TGTGCCAGCAGCCGAGGAAGCGGTCCGGTTAGAGAGCAGTTCTTC.

The chain carries TRBV5-5 and TRBJ2-5, with TRBD1 matching over 7 bases. Germline CDR1 is SGHKS and CDR2 is YYEKEE (reference sequence). The length of the CDR3 is 15 residues. After removal of 4 bases from V and 5 bases from J, the junction contained 11 bases not matched to a gene. CDR3 DNA sequence: TGTGCCAGCAGCACCTACTTGCAGGGGGTGGAGACCCAGTACTTC. This codes for CASSTYLQGVETQYF.

This rearrangement joins TRBV7-9 to TRBJ1-3; no definite D call. Trimming took 5 bases from V and 8 from J, leaving 10 bases between them. The germline gives CDR1 SEHNR, CDR2 FQNEAQ (reference sequence). The CDR3 extends over 12 amino acids. The CDR3 spells CASSRLSDTIYF. The CDR3 bases are TGTGCCAGCAGCCGATTAAGTGACACCATATATTTT.

Only a few counts were recorded for this clonotype. At one end the junction does not follow the germline gene, possibly because of a read error. V is TRBV7-9 and J is TRBJ2-2, with a possible D match to TRBD1 (6 bases). CDR1 is SEHNR, CDR2 FQNEAQ, per germline (reference sequence). This CDR3 has 18 residues. The CDR3 spells CASSYQPRQVKNTGELFF. The CDR3 nucleotides read TGTGCCAGCAGCTACCAACCCAGACAGGTTAAGAACACCGGGGAGTTGTTTTTT.

V and J are TRBV6-2 or TRBV6-3 and TRBJ1-2; no firm D call. The CDR3 extends over 14 amino acids. CDR1 MNHEY and CDR2 SVGEGT come from the germline V gene. Trimming took 8 bases from V and 0 from J, leaving 13 bases between them. Here the CDR3 DNA reads TGTGCCAGCGGACGAGAGTTGACTAACTATGGCTACACCTTC. Residues: CASGRELTNYGYTF.

The chain uses TRBV20-1 and TRBJ2-2, with D hard to call. Germline V gene data show CDR1 as DFQATT and CDR2 as SNEGSKA (reference sequence). The CDR3 covers 13 residues. Deletions cut 0 bases from V and 6 bases from J, with 8 bases between. The CDR3, as DNA: TGCAGTGCTAGAGATAGGCGTTCCGGGGAGCTGTTTTTT. Amino acid sequence: CSARDRRSGELFF.

The chain recombines TRBV12-3 or TRBV12-4 with TRBJ2-7; 7 bases fit TRBD2. The CDR3 is made up of 13 amino acids. Trimming took 6 bases from V and 5 from J; bases not matched to a gene: 7. CDR3 DNA sequence: TGTGCCAGCAGGAGCGGGACTGGAGACGAGCAGTACTTC. This translates into CASRSGTGDEQYF.

This clonotype has more than one count but fewer than ten. CDR3 nucleotide sequence: TGCAGTGCCACATGGGAAGACCGCTACACCTTC. Its protein is CSATWEDRYTF. V and J are TRBV20-1 and TRBJ1-2; D uncertain. The germline gives CDR1 DFQATT, CDR2 SNEGSKA (reference sequence). The CDR3 runs 11 residues. Between the trimmed V and J ends, which lost 6 bases and 9 bases, there was a span of 14 bases.

This clonotype was observed a handful of times. One junction end disagrees with the germline gene, perhaps due to a read error. V is TRBV10-3 and J is TRBJ2-1; 7 bases line up with TRBD1. The CDR3 spans 12 residues. Germline assignment: CDR1 ENHRY and CDR2 SYGVKD. CDR3 protein: CAIRGIHNEQFF. The CDR3, as DNA: TGTGCGATCAGGGGGATCCACAATGAGCAGTTCTTC.